This T cell receptor beta chain was found in a study of blood T cell repertoires in COVID-19. V was cut by 2 bases and J by 9 bases, with 21 bases left in between. Germline CDR1 reads SGHKS; CDR2 reads YYEKEE (reference sequence). This CDR3 contains 16 residues. Sequencing used immunoSEQ multiplex PCR; TCRdb keeps in-frame clones, though not all of them. The table lists around 60,000 clones, about nine tenths of them singletons. This clone was counted a single time. Sample: peripheral blood. This sequence was found in a man aged 55 to 70 with acute or convalescent COVID-19. The rearrangement joins TRBV5-5 to TRBJ2-1; D possibly corresponds to TRBD2 (6 bases). DNA for the CDR3: TGTGCCAGCAGCTTACCCTTAGCGGTCTTGCGGGGTGAGCAGTTCTTC. Translating it yields CASSLPLAVLRGEQFF.